This TCR beta chain was captured by sequencing in a study of technical replicates of blood from several donors. Using immunoSEQ multiplex PCR, the repertoire was profiled, and TCRdb retains in-frame clones only, with some absent. Of approximately 85,000 clones detected, just over 90% appear once; the ten largest clones hold 0.27%. Germline assignment: CDR1 SQVTM and CDR2 ANQGSEA. V was clipped by 5 bases and J by 3 bases, with 13 bases between them. CDR3 length equals 13 residues. The chain has TRBV29-1 and TRBJ1-2; D remains ambiguous. What was sequenced was T cells isolated from PBMCs. The clonotype comes from a human donor in good health. CDR3 region: CSVPEGSDYGYTF. CDR3 sequence (DNA): TGCAGCGTTCCTGAAGGGAGCGACTATGGCTACACCTTC.